These 18 T cell receptor beta chains were all obtained from the same sample, sequenced in a study of identical twins (dated by TCRdb to 2015 to 2016). Libraries were prepared through 5' RACE. Sequencing was performed on an Illumina HiSeq 2000. Clones were called with MiXCR by TCRdb after fastp trimmed the public reads at Q25, and only in-frame beta chains were retained. Each entry is one CDR3 protein sequence, shown with its most common DNA and genes. A total of 500,000 to 650,000 distinct CDR3 sequences appear in this sample, just over 7% of them only once. 1.5% to 2% of the sample is in the top ten clones. A further study also used this sample, focusing on yellow fever vaccine responses in identical twins.

Specimen: PBMCs. These receptor sequences come from a young woman in good health.

This clonotype has a count of ten or more. The V call is TRBV10-3, the J call TRBJ1-2; D not resolved. This CDR3 is 13 amino acids long. CDR1 is ENHRY and CDR2 is SYGVKD in the germline V gene. V gave up 3 bases and J gave up 4 bases, with 9 bases separating them. The CDR3 loop reads CAISEIVGYGYTF. CDR3 DNA sequence: TGTGCCATCAGTGAAATAGTGGGCTATGGCTACACCTTC.

This clonotype was counted ten times or more. The chain has TRBV12-3 or TRBV12-4 and TRBJ1-2; D perhaps matches TRBD1 (6 bases). Trimming cost V 3 bases and J 2 bases, with 10 bases left between them. The CDR3 has 14 amino acids. Here the CDR3 DNA reads TGTGCCAGCAGTTTCCAGGGGACCAACTATGGCTACACCTTC. This translates into CASSFQGTNYGYTF.

This rearrangement joins TRBV5-1 to TRBJ2-4; 8 bases line up with TRBD2. The ends lost 1 base at V and 0 bases at J; junction bases unmatched: 18. This CDR3 comprises 21 residues. Germline assignment: CDR1 SGHRS and CDR2 YFSETQ. In DNA form, the CDR3 reads TGCGCCAGCAGCTTGAAAGGGAGCACAGGACTAGCTGAACTAGCCAAAAACATTCAGTACTTC. It codes for CASSLKGSTGLAELAKNIQYF.

The table lists this clonotype with a few counts. This chain joins TRBV2 and TRBJ2-5; D gene ambiguous. Trimming removed 6 bases at V and 5 bases at J, with 10 bases between. This CDR3 region has 12 residues. The germline gives CDR1 SNHLY, CDR2 FYNNEI. The CDR3 protein is CASRTELETQYF. DNA of the CDR3: TGTGCCAGCAGAACGGAGCTGGAGACCCAGTACTTC.

A few counts support this clonotype. This chain joins TRBV5-6 and TRBJ2-5; D gene unclear. The CDR3 runs 15 residues. Germline assignment: CDR1 SGHDT and CDR2 YYEEEE. Trimming removed 0 bases from V and 3 bases from J, with 12 bases in between. The CDR3 is CASSLGQSPKETQYF. CDR3 DNA: TGTGCCAGCAGCTTGGGACAATCCCCAAAAGAGACCCAGTACTTC.

The chain has TRBV29-1 and TRBJ2-7; 8 positions match TRBD2. Trimming took 1 base from V and 4 from J; bases not matched to a gene: 12. Germline V gene data show CDR1 as SQVTM and CDR2 as ANQGSEA. This CDR3 contains 16 residues. CDR3 residues: CSVEVELADRQYEQYF. Written as DNA, the CDR3 is TGCAGCGTTGAAGTTGAACTAGCGGACAGACAGTACGAGCAGTACTTC.

This clonotype was observed a few times. The V gene is TRBV24-1, the J gene TRBJ2-5, with 9 bases fitting TRBD1. This CDR3 has 15 amino acids. The J segment lost 5 bases and the V segment lost 2 bases, leaving 5 bases of the junction unmatched. Germline CDR1 KGHDR, CDR2 SFDVKD. CDR3 in amino acids: CATSDSGQGWETQYF. DNA for the CDR3: TGTGCCACCAGTGATTCGGGACAGGGTTGGGAGACCCAGTACTTC.

This chain connects TRBV5-1 to TRBJ2-7; tentative D call: TRBD2 (6 bases). This CDR3 region has 16 residues. Germline assignment: CDR1 SGHRS and CDR2 YFSETQ. V shed 4 bases and J shed 0 bases, with 17 bases lying between them. This CDR3 is CASSPSGEVSSYEQYF. CDR3 nucleotides: TGCGCCAGCAGCCCATCGGGGGAAGTGAGCTCCTACGAGCAGTACTTC. The complete variable domain, with remaining parts taken from reference TRBV5-1 and TRBJ2-7, reads KAGVTQTPRYLIKTRGQQVTLSCSPISGHRSVSWYQQTPGQGLQFLFEYFSETQRNKGNFPGRFSGRQFSNSRSEMNVSTLELGDSALYLCASSPSGEVSSYEQYFGPGTRLTVT.

The chain recombines TRBV12-3 or TRBV12-4 with TRBJ2-2, with 7 nucleotides matching TRBD2. This CDR3 is built from 16 residues. The trim removed 5 bases at V and 0 bases at J, leaving 6 bases unmatched. Written as DNA, the CDR3 is TGTGCCAGCAGTCCCCGCGGGGGAGCGAACACCGGGGAGCTGTTTTTT. Its protein is CASSPRGGANTGELFF.

This clonotype was picked up many times. Here the CDR3 reads CAISESTGAQPQHF. CDR3 DNA: TGTGCCATCAGTGAGTCGACAGGGGCTCAGCCCCAGCATTTT. This chain links TRBV10-3 with TRBJ1-5, with 8 nucleotides matching TRBD1. CDR1 ENHRY and CDR2 SYGVKD come from the germline V gene. Trimming at V came to 0 bases and at J to 6 bases, leaving 1 base not matched to a gene. This CDR3 has 14 amino acids.

This clonotype was counted a few times. V and J are TRBV20-1 and TRBJ2-7; 8 bases match TRBD2. J lost 3 bases, V lost 5 bases, and 12 bases had no gene match. The CDR3 length is 15 residues. Germline assignment: CDR1 DFQATT and CDR2 SNEGSKA (reference sequence). CDR3 protein: CSAPSGGGMNYEQYV. The CDR3 DNA sequence: TGCAGTGCTCCATCCGGGGGGGGGATGAACTACGAGCAGTACGTC.

This clonotype turned up a few times. The genes are TRBV19 and TRBJ2-7; 7 bases line up with TRBD2. The CDR3 spans 13 residues. J was trimmed by 5 bases and V by 3 bases; bases with no gene match: 4. Germline values: CDR1 LNHDA, CDR2 SQIVND (reference sequence). CDR3 in DNA: TGTGCCAGTAGTATGACACGGGGGGACGAGCAGTACGTC. It yields the protein CASSMTRGDEQYV.

The table lists this clonotype with a few counts. The genes are TRBV20-1 and TRBJ2-4; 7 bases map to TRBD2. The junction had 6 bases not matched to a gene; V was cut back by 4 bases and J by 3 bases. The germline V gene has CDR1 DFQATT and CDR2 SNEGSKA (reference sequence). The CDR3 is 14 residues long. CDR3 in amino acids: CSATGTNDKNIQYF. The DNA for the CDR3 is TGCAGTGCTACCGGGACTAACGACAAAAACATTCAGTACTTC.

The table lists this clonotype with a few counts. The chain links TRBV20-1 to TRBJ2-7, with 9 nucleotides matching TRBD1. The CDR3 is 13 amino acids. Germline values: CDR1 DFQATT, CDR2 SNEGSKA (reference sequence). With V trimmed by 6 bases and J by 6 bases, 9 bases remained unmatched. The CDR3 protein is CSAPGTGFFEQYV. CDR3 sequence (DNA): TGCAGTGCCCCCGGGACAGGGTTTTTCGAGCAGTACGTC.

The sample holds a few counts of this clonotype. The chain uses TRBV6-5 and TRBJ2-7; weak D call: TRBD2 (6 bases). The CDR3 runs 16 residues. Looked up from germline, CDR1 is MNHEY and CDR2 is SVGAGI. Trimming removed 4 bases from V and 2 bases from J, with 18 bases in between. CDR3 bases: TGTGCCAGCAGTTGGGGGGATAACAGCGTTACCTACGAGCAGTACTTC. Protein product: CASSWGDNSVTYEQYF.

This clonotype showed up just a few times. The chain has TRBV6-1 and TRBJ2-2, with TRBD2 identical over 14 bases. The J segment lost 2 bases and the V segment lost 4 bases, leaving 6 bases of the junction unmatched. This CDR3 is built from 18 residues. Germline V gives CDR1 MNHNS, CDR2 SASEGT. The CDR3 DNA is TGTGCCAGCAGTGCGATAGGGACTAGCGGGGGAAACACCGGGGAGCTGTTTTTT. This translates into CASSAIGTSGGNTGELFF.

In its sample, this clonotype was seen many times. V is TRBV4-2 and J is TRBJ1-2; 10 bases map to TRBD1. Per germline, CDR1 LGHNA and CDR2 YNFKEQ. The J segment lost 3 bases and the V segment lost 0 bases, leaving 4 bases of the junction unmatched. This CDR3 has 16 amino acids. In nucleotides, the CDR3 is TGTGCCAGCAGCCAAGATGGGACAGGGGTAGACTATGGCTACACCTTC. Translating gives CASSQDGTGVDYGYTF.

This clonotype was seen a few times. The chain carries TRBV6-1 and TRBJ2-7; a weak D match, TRBD1 (6 bases). The CDR3 is 14 residues long. Germline V gene sequence: CDR1 MNHNS, CDR2 SASEGT. Trimming removed 6 bases from V and 1 base from J, with 13 bases in between. CDR3 nucleotides: TGTGCCAGCAGGACGGGACACGGGTCCTACGAGCAGTACTTC. Amino acids: CASRTGHGSYEQYF.